The TCR beta chain described here comes from a study of blood T cell repertoires in COVID-19. Study details: Nucleic acid was either cDNA or gDNA, and it came from T cells, B-cell-depleted T cells, or PBMCs.

Deletions cut 1 base from V and 4 bases from J, with 14 bases between. CDR3 length: 14 amino acids. The germline V gene encodes CDR1 GTSNPN and CDR2 SVGIG (reference sequence). Produced via immunoSEQ multiplex PCR; TCRdb's table is partial and in-frame only. Of about 140,000 clones in the sample, approximately 79% were seen once. The TCR originated in a woman aged 50 to 60 who had recovered from COVID-19. The chain combines TRBV30 with TRBJ2-7; D possibly corresponds to TRBD2 (6 bases). Specimen: PBMCs or T cells enriched from blood (not recorded which). The CDR3 sequence: CAWSEWGRNYEQYF. For the CDR3, the DNA is TGTGCCTGGAGTGAATGGGGGAGGAATTACGAGCAGTACTTC.